The T cell receptor (beta chain) described here comes from a study of shared clonotypes between healthy human individuals. Overall study findings and caveats: Only a few donors were included, so the genetic and exposure-history diversity represented was limited.

An assay was performed, and its level was deep. Method: immunoSEQ multiplex PCR; TCRdb's copy keeps in-frame clones and lacks some. The profile shows some 550,000 clones, more than 95% of them singletons. The CDR3 runs to 15 residues. Trimming left V 4 bases short and J 8 bases short, with 18 bases between. The germline gives CDR1 SGHRS, CDR2 YFSETQ. Worth noting for this clone: The antigen remains undetermined.

The sample consisted of naive CD4+ T cells sorted from blood. The subset was: CD45RA+ positively selected. The clonotype comes from a woman in her thirties in good health. The chain employs TRBV5-1 and TRBJ1-4, with unresolved D. The CDR3 region is CASSNARGVGEKLFF. CDR3 in DNA: TGCGCCAGCAGCAACGCACGGGGTGTAGGGGAAAAACTGTTTTTT.